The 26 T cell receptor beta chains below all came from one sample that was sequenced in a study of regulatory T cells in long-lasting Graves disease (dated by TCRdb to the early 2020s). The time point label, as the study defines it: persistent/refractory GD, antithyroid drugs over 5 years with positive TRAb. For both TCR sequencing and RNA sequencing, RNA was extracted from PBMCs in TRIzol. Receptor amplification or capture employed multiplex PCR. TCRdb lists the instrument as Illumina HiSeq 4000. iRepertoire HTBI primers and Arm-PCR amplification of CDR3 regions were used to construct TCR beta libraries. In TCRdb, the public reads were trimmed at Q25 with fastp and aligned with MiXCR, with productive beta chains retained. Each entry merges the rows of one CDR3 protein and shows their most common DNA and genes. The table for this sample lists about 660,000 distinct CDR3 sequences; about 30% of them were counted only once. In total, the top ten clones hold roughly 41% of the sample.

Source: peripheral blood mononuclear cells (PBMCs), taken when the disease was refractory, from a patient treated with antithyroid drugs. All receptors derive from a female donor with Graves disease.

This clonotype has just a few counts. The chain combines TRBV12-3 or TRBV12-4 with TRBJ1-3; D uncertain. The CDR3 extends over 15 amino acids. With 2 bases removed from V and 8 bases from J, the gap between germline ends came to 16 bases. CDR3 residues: CASSLLNEPTDTIYF. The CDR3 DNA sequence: TGTGCCAGCAGTTTACTTAATGAGCCGACGGACACCATATATTTT.

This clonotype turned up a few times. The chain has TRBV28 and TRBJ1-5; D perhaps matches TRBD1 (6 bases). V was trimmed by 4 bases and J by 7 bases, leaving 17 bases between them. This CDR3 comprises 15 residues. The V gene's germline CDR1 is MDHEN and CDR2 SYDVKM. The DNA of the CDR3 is TGTGCCAGCAGTTCCCCGGGGGGCGCAGAGCAGCCCCAGCATTTT. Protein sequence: CASSSPGGAEQPQHF.

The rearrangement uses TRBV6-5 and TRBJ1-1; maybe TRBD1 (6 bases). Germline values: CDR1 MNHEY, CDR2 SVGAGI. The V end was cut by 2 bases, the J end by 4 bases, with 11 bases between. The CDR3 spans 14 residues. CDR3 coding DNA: TGTGCCAGCAGTTACGAATTCAGGGGCACTGAAGCTTTCTTT. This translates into CASSYEFRGTEAFF.

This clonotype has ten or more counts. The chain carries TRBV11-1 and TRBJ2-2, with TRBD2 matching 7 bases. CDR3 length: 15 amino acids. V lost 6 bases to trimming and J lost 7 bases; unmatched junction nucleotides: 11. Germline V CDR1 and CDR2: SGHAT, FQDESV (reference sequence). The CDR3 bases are TGTGCCAGCAGACCCACTAGCGTGAGGGGCGGGGAGCTGTTTTTT. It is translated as CASRPTSVRGGELFF.

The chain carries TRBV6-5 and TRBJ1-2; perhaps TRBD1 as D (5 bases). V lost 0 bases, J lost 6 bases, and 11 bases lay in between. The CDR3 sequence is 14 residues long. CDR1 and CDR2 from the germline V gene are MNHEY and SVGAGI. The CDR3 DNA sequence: TGTGCCAGCAGTTACTCGGAGGGGTGGGATGGCTACACCTTC. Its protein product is CASSYSEGWDGYTF.

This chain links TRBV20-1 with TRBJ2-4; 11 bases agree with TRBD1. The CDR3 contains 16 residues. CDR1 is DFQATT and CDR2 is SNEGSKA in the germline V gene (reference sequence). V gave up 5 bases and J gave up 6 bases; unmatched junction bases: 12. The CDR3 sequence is CSAVKPGTGGSNIQYF. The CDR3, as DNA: TGCAGTGCTGTCAAACCGGGGACAGGGGGGTCAAACATTCAGTACTTC.

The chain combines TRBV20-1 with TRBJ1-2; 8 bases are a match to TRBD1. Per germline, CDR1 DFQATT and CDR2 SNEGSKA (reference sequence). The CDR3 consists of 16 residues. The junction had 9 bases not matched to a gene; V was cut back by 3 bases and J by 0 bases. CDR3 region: CSASDRNRGTNYGYTF. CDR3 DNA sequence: TGCAGTGCTAGCGACCGTAACAGGGGGACTAACTATGGCTACACCTTC.

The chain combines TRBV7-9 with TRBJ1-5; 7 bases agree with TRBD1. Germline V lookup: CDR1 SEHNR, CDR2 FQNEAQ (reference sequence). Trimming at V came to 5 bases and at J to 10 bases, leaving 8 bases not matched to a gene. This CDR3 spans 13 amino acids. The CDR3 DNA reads TGTGCCAGCAGCCCAGACAGGGTCGGACCCCAGCATTTT. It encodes CASSPDRVGPQHF.

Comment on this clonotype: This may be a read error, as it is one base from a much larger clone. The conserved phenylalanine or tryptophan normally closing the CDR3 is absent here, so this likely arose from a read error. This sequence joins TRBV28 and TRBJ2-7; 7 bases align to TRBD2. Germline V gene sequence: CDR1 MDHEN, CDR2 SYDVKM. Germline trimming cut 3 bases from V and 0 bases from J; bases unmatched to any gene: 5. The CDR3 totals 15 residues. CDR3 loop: CASSLWGGDSYEQYL. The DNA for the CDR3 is TGTGCCAGCAGTTTGTGGGGGGGTGACTCCTACGAGCAGTACCTC.

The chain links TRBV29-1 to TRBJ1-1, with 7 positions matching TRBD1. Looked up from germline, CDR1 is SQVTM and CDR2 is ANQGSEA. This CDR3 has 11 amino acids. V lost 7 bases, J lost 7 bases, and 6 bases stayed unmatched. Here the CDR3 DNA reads TGCAGCGCAACCGACAGGGATGAAGCTTTCTTT. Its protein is CSATDRDEAFF.

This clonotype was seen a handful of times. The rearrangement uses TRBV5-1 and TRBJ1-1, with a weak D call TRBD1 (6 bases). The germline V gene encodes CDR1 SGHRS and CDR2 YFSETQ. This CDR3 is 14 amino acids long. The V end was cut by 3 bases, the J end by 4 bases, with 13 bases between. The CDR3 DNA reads TGCGCCAGCAGCTCGAAGGGAGGGGGCACTGAAGCTTTCTTT. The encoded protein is CASSSKGGGTEAFF.

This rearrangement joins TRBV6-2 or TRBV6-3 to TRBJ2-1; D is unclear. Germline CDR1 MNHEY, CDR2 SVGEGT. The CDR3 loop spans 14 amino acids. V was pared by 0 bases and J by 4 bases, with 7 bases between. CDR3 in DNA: TGTGCCAGCAGTTACTCGACTTTATACAATGAGCAGTTCTTC. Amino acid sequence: CASSYSTLYNEQFF.

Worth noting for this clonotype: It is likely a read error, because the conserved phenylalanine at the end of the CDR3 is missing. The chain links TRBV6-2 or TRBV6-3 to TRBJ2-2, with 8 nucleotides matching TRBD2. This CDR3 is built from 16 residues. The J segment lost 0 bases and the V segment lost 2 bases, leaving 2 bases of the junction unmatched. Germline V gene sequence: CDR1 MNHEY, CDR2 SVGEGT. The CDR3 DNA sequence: TGTGCCAGCAGTTACCGGGGGGGTTCGAACACCGGGGAGCTGTTTCTT. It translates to CASSYRGGSNTGELFL.

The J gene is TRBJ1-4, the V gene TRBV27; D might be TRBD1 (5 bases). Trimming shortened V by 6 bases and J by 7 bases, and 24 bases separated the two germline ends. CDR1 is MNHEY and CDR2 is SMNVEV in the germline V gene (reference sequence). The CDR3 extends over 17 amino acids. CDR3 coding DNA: TGTGCCAGCAGCAACCTCATGCTCGGTCAGGGTGGTGAAAAACTGTTTTTT. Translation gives CASSNLMLGQGGEKLFF.

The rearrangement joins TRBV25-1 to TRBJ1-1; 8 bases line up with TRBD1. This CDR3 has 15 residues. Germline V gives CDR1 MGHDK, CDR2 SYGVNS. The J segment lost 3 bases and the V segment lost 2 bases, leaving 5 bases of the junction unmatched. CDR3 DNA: TGTGCCAGCAGTGAACTGGACAGGGCGCACACTGAAGCTTTCTTT. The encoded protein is CASSELDRAHTEAFF.

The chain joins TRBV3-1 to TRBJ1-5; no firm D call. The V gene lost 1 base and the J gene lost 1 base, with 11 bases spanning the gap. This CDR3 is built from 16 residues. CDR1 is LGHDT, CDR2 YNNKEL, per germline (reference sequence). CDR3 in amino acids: CASSQGSGGSNQPQHF. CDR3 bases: TGTGCCAGCAGCCAAGGATCAGGAGGAAGCAATCAGCCCCAGCATTTT.

CDR3 nucleotide sequence: TGCGCCAGCAAGGCCCGGGAGGACCGGAATTCACCCCTCCACTTT. This sequence encodes CASKAREDRNSPLHF. The chain carries TRBV5-1 and TRBJ1-6, with no clear D. The germline V gene has CDR1 SGHRS and CDR2 YFSETQ. V was clipped by 6 bases and J by 7 bases, with 17 bases between them. There are 15 residues in the CDR3.

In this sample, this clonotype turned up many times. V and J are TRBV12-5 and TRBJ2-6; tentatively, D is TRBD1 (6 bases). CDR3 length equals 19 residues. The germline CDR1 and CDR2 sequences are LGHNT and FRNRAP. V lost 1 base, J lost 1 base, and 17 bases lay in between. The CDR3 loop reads CASGLGPAGVRSGANVLTF. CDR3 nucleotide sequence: TGTGCTAGTGGTTTGGGGCCGGCAGGGGTAAGGTCTGGGGCCAACGTCCTGACTTTC.

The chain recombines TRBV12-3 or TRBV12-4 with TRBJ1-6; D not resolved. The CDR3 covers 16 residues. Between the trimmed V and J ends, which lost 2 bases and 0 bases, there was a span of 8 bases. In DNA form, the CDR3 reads TGTGCCAGCAGTTTAAAGGCTAGCTCCTATAATTCACCCCTCCACTTT. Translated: CASSLKASSYNSPLHF.

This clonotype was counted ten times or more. The CDR3 spells CSASPTSGRTTYEQYF. CDR3 DNA sequence: TGCAGTGCTAGCCCGACTAGCGGGAGGACAACCTACGAGCAGTACTTC. V is TRBV20-1 and J is TRBJ2-7, with 13 bases matching TRBD2. The germline V gene encodes CDR1 DFQATT and CDR2 SNEGSKA (reference sequence). With 3 bases clipped from V and 2 bases from J, the junction kept 7 bases outside the gene matches. This CDR3 is built from 16 residues.

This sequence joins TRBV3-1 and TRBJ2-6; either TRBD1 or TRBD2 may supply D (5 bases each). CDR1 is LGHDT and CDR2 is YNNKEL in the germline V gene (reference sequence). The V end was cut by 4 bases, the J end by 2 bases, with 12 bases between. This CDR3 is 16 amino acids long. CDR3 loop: CASSPVLGAGANVLTF. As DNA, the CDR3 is TGTGCCAGCAGCCCGGTCTTGGGGGCTGGGGCCAACGTCCTGACTTTC.

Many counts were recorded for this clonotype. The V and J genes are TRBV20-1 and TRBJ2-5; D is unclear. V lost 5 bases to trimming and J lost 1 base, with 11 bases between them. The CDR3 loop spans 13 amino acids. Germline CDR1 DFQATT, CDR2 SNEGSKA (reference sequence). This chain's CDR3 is CSASSRRQETQYF. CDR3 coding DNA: TGCAGTGCTTCGTCTAGACGCCAAGAGACCCAGTACTTC.

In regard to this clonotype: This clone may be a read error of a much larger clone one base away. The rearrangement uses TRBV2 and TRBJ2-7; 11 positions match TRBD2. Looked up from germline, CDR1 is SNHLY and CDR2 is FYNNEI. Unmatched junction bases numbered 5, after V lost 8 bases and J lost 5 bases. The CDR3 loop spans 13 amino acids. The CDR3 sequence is CASEGLAAHEQYF. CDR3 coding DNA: TGTGCCAGCGAGGGACTAGCGGCCCACGAGCAGTACTTC.

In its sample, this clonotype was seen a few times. Written as DNA, the CDR3 is TGCAGCGTTGTCGGGGGCTCTGGAAACACCATATATTTT. Its translation is CSVVGGSGNTIYF. The gene calls are TRBV29-1 and TRBJ1-3; TRBD1 might be the D (5 bases). This CDR3 comprises 13 residues. V was trimmed by 4 bases and J by 0 bases, leaving 7 bases between them. CDR1 SQVTM and CDR2 ANQGSEA come from the germline V gene.

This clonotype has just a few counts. The CDR3 loop is CASSLEQAATNEKLFF. Written as DNA, the CDR3 is TGTGCCAGCAGCTTAGAACAGGCGGCAACTAATGAAAAACTGTTTTTT. The chain has TRBV11-2 and TRBJ1-4; TRBD1 is a possible D gene (5 bases). V was trimmed by 0 bases and J by 0 bases, leaving 8 bases between them. From germline, CDR1 is SGHAT and CDR2 FQNNGV. The CDR3 length is 16 residues.

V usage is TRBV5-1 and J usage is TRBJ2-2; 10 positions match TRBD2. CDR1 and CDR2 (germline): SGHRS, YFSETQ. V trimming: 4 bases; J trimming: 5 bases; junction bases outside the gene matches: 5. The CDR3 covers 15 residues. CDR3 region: CASSRETSGTGELFF. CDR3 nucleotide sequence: TGCGCCAGCAGCCGCGAGACTAGCGGGACCGGGGAGCTGTTTTTT.